This TCR beta chain was recorded in a study of CD8+ T cells in alopecia areata. Study-level results: TCRs were shared less clearly across patients than in mice, possibly for HLA-related reasons. Lesional scalp, especially alopecia totalis/universalis, showed higher clonality than normal scalp.

Researchers gathered lesional scalp punch biopsies and peripheral blood from patients with alopecia areata. Reverse transcription of extracted RNA yielded cDNA, which provided the sequencing template. Data came from immunoSEQ multiplex PCR; TCRdb stores just in-frame clones and leaves some out. The sample records more than 100,000 clones, 58% being singletons. As concerns this clone: Antigen specificity is unknown.

The sample in question was CD4+ T cells sorted from blood, obtained at week 0. This clonotype was obtained from a human donor with alopecia areata.

For the CDR3, the DNA is TGTGCCTGGAGTGCAGGGACTACAATGGCCCAGTACTTC. It encodes CAWSAGTTMAQYF. J is TRBJ2-5 and V is TRBV30, with 7 bases matching TRBD2. The V and J ends lost 1 base and 9 bases, in that order; junction bases with no gene match: 8. CDR3 length: 13 residues. Germline CDR1 is GTSNPN and CDR2 is SVGIG (reference sequence).